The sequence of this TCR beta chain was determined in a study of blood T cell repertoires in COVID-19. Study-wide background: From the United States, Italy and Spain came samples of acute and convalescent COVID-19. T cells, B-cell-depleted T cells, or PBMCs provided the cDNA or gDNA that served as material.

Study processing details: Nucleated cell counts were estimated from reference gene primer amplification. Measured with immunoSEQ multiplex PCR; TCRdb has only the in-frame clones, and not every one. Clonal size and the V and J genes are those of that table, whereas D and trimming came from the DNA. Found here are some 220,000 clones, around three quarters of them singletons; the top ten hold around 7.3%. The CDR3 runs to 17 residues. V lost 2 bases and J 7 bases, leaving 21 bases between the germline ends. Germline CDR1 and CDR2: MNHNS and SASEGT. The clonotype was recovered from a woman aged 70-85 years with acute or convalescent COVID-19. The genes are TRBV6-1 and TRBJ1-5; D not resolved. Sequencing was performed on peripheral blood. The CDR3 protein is CASSERAGRGFRQPQHF. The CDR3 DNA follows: TGTGCCAGCAGTGAACGGGCAGGTCGGGGATTTCGGCAGCCCCAGCATTTT.